The rows below give T cell receptor beta chains drawn from one sample of a study of T-cell memory formation after mild COVID-19. TCRdb used MiXCR to reprocess the 5' RACE reads, holding one entry per CDR3 protein. The table lists 400,000 to 500,000 distinct CDR3 sequences, 15% to 20% of them singletons, with roughly 8% in the top ten. Sequencing used PBMCs or a T cell subset sorted from them (not recorded which). Receptors were obtained from an adult woman who had mild COVID-19 (a few samples of this study predate the infection). Cell type and time point are not known. The CDR3 runs from the conserved cysteine through the conserved F or W. The order of the fields is clone size, J gene, D gene, V gene, CDR3 protein, CDR3 DNA. The D gene is left open where the match is weak. Clone size is not always given. Where it is, it says once, few, many or a class for expanded clones.

NA TRBJ2-3 TRBD2 TRBV7-2 CASSLVAASGGAQDTQYF TGTGCCAGCAGCTTAGTAGCGGCTAGCGGGGGGGCCCAAGATACGCAGTATTTT
NA TRBJ1-1 NA TRBV10-3 CAISEPAVNTEAFF TGTGCCATCAGTGAGCCGGCAGTGAACACTGAAGCTTTCTTT
NA TRBJ2-1 TRBD2 TRBV4-1 CASSQERLAGDNEQFF TGCGCCAGCAGCCAAGAGAGGCTAGCGGGAGACAATGAGCAGTTCTTC
NA TRBJ1-2 TRBD1 TRBV12-3/TRBV12-4 CASYQSGTGGLKDGYTF TGTGCCAGCTACCAGTCCGGGACAGGGGGCTTAAAGGATGGCTACACCTTC
few TRBJ2-7 NA TRBV9 CASSVVEGASYEQYF TGTGCCAGCAGCGTAGTTGAGGGAGCCTCCTACGAGCAGTACTTC
NA TRBJ1-4 NA TRBV25-1 CASRPGDTVANEKLFF TGTGCCAGCAGACCGGGGGACACAGTGGCGAATGAAAAACTGTTTTTT
few TRBJ1-2 NA TRBV6-5 CASSSTGGEYDGYTF TGTGCCAGCAGTTCCACTGGGGGGGAGTACGATGGCTACACCTTC
NA TRBJ1-2 NA TRBV20-1 CSARGGYTF TGCAGTGCTAGGGGAGGCTACACCTTC
NA TRBJ1-1 NA TRBV5-1 CASSPVPRGTEAFF TGCGCCAGCAGCCCGGTCCCCAGGGGTACTGAAGCTTTCTTT
NA TRBJ1-2 TRBD1 TRBV7-9 CASSTSGTGTNYGYTF TGTGCCAGCAGCACCTCCGGGACAGGGACTAACTATGGCTACACATTC
few TRBJ2-7 NA TRBV29-1 CSVEGTGSLGGSNYEQYF TGCAGCGTTGAGGGCACAGGGAGTCTGGGGGGTTCCAACTACGAGCAGTACTTC
few TRBJ2-1 NA TRBV10-3 CAISDGGIGPRGARNEQFF TGTGCCATCAGTGATGGGGGGATAGGGCCTCGGGGCGCGCGGAATGAGCAGTTCTTC
NA TRBJ2-2 NA TRBV20-1 CSARDWTKGLERTGELFF TGCAGTGCTAGAGATTGGACGAAGGGGTTGGAACGCACCGGGGAGCTGTTTTTT
few TRBJ1-1 NA TRBV4-1 CASSQGSAQNTEAFF TGCGCCAGCAGCCAAGGCAGCGCTCAGAACACTGAAGCTTTCTTT
few TRBJ1-1 NA TRBV11-2 CASSPSGTTIEAFF TGTGCCAGCAGCCCCTCCGGGACAACAATTGAAGCTTTCTTT
NA TRBJ2-7 NA TRBV2 CASSEGFLSTEQYF TGTGCCAGCAGTGAAGGTTTTTTGAGTACGGAGCAGTACTTC
few TRBJ2-7 TRBD1 TRBV7-8 CASSPNRGSLVEQYF TGTGCCAGCAGCCCGAACAGGGGATCACTGGTCGAGCAGTACTTC
few TRBJ1-4 NA TRBV7-2 CASARGPVNEKLFF TGTGCCAGCGCCCGAGGCCCGGTGAATGAAAAACTGTTTTTT
NA TRBJ1-2 NA TRBV6-2/TRBV6-3 CASSYQSQGYGYTF TGTGCCAGCAGTTACCAGAGTCAGGGTTATGGCTACACCTTC
many TRBJ1-1 NA TRBV7-9 CASSLGMEAFF TGTGCCAGCAGCTTAGGAATGGAAGCTTTCTTT
NA TRBJ2-7 TRBD1 TRBV12-3/TRBV12-4 CASSLGGDRDHEQYF TGTGCCAGCAGTTTGGGCGGGGACAGGGACCACGAGCAGTACTTC
NA TRBJ2-1 NA TRBV24-1 CATSDPSRAYEQFF TGTGCCACCAGTGACCCCAGCCGAGCCTATGAGCAGTTCTTC